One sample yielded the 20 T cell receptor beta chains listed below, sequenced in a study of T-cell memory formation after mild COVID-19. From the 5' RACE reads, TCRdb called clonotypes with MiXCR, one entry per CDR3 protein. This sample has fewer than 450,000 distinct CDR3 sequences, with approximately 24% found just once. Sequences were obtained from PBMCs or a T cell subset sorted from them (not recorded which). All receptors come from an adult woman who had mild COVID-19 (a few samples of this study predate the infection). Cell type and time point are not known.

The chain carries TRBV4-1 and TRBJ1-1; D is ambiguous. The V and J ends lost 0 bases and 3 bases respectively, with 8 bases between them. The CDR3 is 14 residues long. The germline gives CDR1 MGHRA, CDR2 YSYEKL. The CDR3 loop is CASSQDPTYTEAFF. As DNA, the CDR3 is TGCGCCAGCAGCCAAGATCCCACCTACACTGAAGCTTTCTTT.

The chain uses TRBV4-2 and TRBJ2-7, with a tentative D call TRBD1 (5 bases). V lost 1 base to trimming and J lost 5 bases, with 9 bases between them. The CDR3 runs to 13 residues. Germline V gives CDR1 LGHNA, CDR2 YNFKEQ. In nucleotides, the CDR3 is TGTGCCAGCAGCCAAGGACAGTTCGACGAGCAGTACTTC. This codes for CASSQGQFDEQYF.

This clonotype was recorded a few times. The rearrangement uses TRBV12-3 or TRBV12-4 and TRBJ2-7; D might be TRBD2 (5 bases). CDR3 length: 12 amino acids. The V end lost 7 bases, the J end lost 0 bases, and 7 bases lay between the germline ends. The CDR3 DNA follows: TGTGCCAGCACTAGCATCTCCTACGAGCAGTACTTC. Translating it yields CASTSISYEQYF.

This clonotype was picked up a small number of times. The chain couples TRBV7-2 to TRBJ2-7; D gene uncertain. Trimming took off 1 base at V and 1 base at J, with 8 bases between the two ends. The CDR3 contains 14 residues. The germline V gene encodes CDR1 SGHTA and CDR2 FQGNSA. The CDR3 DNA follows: TGTGCCAGCAGCTTAGATGAAGGGTCCTACGAGCAGTACTTC. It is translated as CASSLDEGSYEQYF.

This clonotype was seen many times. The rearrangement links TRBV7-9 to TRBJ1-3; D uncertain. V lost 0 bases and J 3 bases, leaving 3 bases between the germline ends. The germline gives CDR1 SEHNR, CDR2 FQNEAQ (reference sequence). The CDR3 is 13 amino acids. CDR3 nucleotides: TGTGCCAGCAGCTTAGCTGGTGGAAACACCATATATTTT. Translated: CASSLAGGNTIYF.

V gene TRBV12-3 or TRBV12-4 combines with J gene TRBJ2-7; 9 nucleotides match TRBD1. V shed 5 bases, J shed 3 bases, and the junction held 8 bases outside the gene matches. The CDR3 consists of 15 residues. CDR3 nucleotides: TGTGCCAGCAGTCCACGGACAGGGGTAAACTACGAGCAGTACTTC. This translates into CASSPRTGVNYEQYF.

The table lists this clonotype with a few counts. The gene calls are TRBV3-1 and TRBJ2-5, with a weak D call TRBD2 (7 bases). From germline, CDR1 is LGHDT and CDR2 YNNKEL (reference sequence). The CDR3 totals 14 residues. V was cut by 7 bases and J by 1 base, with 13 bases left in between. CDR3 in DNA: TGTGCCAGCAAACGGCGGGGGCCCCAAGAGACCCAGTACTTC. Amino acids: CASKRRGPQETQYF.

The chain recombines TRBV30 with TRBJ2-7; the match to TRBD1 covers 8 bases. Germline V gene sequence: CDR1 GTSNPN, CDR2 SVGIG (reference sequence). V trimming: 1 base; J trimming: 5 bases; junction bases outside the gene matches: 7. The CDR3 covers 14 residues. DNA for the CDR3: TGTGCCTGGAGTGCCGGACAGGGATTACACGAGCAGTACTTC. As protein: CAWSAGQGLHEQYF.

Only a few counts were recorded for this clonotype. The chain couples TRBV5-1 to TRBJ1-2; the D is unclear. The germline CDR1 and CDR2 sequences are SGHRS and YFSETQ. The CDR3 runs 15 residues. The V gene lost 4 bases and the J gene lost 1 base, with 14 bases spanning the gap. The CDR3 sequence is CASSPEQGINYGYTF. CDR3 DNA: TGCGCCAGCAGCCCTGAACAAGGAATTAACTATGGCTACACCTTC.

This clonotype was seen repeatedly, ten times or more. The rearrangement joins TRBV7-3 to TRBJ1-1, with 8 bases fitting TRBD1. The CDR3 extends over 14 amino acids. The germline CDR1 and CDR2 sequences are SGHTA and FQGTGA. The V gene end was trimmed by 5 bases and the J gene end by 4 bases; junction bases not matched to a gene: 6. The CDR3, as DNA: TGTGCCAGCAGCCCACGGACAGGGTCCACTGAAGCTTTCTTT. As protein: CASSPRTGSTEAFF.

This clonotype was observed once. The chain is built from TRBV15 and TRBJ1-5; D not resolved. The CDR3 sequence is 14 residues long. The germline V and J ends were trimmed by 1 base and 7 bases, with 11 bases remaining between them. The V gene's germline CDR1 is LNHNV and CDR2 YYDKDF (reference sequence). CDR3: CATSRGGKGQPQHF. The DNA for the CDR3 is TGTGCCACCAGCAGAGGGGGAAAAGGCCAGCCCCAGCATTTT.

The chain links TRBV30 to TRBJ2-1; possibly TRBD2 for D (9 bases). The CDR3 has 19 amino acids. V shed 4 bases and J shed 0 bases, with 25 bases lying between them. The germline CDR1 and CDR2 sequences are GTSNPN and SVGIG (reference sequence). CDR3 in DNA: TGTGCCTGGACTACGACAGGGGTCCGTAGCGGGAGCTCCTACAATGAGCAGTTCTTC. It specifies CAWTTTGVRSGSSYNEQFF.

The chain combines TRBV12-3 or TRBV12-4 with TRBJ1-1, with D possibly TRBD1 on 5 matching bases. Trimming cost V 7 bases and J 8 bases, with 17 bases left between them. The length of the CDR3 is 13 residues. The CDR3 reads CASTLWEQDEAFF. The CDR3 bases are TGTGCCAGCACCCTTTGGGAACAGGACGAAGCTTTCTTT.

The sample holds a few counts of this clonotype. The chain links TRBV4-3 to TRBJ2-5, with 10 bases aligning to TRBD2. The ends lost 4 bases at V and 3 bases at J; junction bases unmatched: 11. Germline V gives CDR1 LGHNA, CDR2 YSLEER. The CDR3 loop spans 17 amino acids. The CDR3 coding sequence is TGCGCCAGCAGCCTAATAGCGGGAGGCCCCGCCAAAGAGACCCAGTACTTC. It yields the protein CASSLIAGGPAKETQYF.

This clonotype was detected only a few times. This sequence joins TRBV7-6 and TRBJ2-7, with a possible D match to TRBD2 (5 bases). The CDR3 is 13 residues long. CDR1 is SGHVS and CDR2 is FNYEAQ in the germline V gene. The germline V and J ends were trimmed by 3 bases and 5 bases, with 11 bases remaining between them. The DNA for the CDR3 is TGTGCCAGCAGCTTGTTGAGGGAAGACGAGCAGTACTTC. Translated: CASSLLREDEQYF.

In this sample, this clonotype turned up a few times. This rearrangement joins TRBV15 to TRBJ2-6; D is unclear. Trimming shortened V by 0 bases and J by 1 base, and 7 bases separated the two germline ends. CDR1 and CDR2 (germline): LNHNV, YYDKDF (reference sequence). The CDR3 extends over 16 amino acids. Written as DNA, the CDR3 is TGTGCCACCAGCAGAGACCGAGCGTCTGGGGCCAACGTCCTGACTTTC. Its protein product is CATSRDRASGANVLTF.

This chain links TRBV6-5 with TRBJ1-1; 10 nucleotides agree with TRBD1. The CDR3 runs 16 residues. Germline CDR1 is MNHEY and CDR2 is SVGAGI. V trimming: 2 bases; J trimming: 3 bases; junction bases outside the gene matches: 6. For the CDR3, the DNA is TGTGCCAGCAGTTACAGAACGACAGGGGGCTACACTGAAGCTTTCTTT. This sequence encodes CASSYRTTGGYTEAFF.

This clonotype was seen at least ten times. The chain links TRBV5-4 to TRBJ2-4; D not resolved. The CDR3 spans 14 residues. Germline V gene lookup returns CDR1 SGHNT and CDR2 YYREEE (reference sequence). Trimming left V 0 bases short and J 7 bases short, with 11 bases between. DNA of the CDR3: TGTGCCAGCAGCTTGGGCCTCGGTGATAACATTCAGTACTTC. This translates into CASSLGLGDNIQYF.

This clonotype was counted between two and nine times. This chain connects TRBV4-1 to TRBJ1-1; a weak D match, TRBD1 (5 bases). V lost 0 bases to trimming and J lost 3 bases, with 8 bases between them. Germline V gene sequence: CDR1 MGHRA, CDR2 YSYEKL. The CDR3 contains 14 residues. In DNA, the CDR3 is TGCGCCAGCAGCCAAGAGGGGGGATACACTGAAGCTTTCTTT. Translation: CASSQEGGYTEAFF.

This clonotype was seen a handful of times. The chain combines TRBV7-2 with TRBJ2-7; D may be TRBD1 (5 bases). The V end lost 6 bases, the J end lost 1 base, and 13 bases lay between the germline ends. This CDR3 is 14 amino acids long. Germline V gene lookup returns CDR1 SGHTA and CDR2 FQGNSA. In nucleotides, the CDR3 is TGTGCCAGCAGTTCAGTGGGGCGGTCCTACGAGCAGTACTTC. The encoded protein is CASSSVGRSYEQYF.